These T cell receptor beta chains were read from a single sample in a study of blood T cell repertoires in COVID-19. Repertoires were generated with immunoSEQ multiplex PCR, while TCRdb's copy carries only in-frame clones and drops some. The sample includes about 120,000 clones, about nine tenths seen only once; the top ten take 25% to 30%. Sequencing was performed on peripheral blood. These receptors all come from a woman between 65 and 79 years old with acute or convalescent COVID-19. The CDR3 runs from the conserved cysteine through the conserved F or W. The D gene is left open where the match is weak. The size field is filled for only some rows; it gives once, few, many or a size class.

>-|-|TRBV27|17|TRBJ1-6
CASSPRWSNPATSPLHF
TGTGCCAGCAGTCCCCGTTGGAGTAATCCCGCGACTTCACCCCTCCACTTT
>-|TRBD1|TRBV7-9|14|TRBJ1-4
CASSRDSRIEKLFF
TGTGCCAGCAGCCGGGACAGCCGAATAGAAAAACTGTTTTTT
>-|TRBD2|TRBV10-1|16|TRBJ2-3
CASSEIASGGADTQYF
TGCGCCAGCAGTGAAATTGCTAGCGGGGGCGCGGATACGCAGTATTTT
>-|TRBD1|TRBV29-1|15|TRBJ1-1
CSVQILTGVNTEAFF
TGCAGCGTGCAAATCCTGACAGGGGTGAACACTGAAGCTTTCTTT
>-|-|TRBV2|16|TRBJ2-1
CASRRLRDLTYNEQFF
TGTGCCAGCAGACGGCTGCGGGACTTAACCTACAATGAGCAGTTCTTC
>-|TRBD2|TRBV10-2|15|TRBJ2-7
CASSSGTSPPYEQYF
TGCGCCAGCAGTTCCGGGACTAGCCCTCCCTACGAGCAGTACTTC
>once|TRBD2|TRBV15|18|TRBJ2-5
CATSRGSSGGPHQETQYF
TGTGCCACCAGCAGAGGTTCGAGCGGGGGGCCTCACCAAGAGACCCAGTACTTC
>-|TRBD2|TRBV29-1|14|TRBJ2-2
CSVAQRGVAGELFF
TGCAGCGTTGCTCAGCGGGGGGTAGCCGGGGAGCTGTTTTTT
>-|-|TRBV5-6|12|TRBJ2-7
CASSRTEGEQYF
TGTGCCAGCAGCCGGACGGAGGGGGAGCAGTACTTC
>-|-|TRBV6-1|13|TRBJ1-2
CASSDGGGYGYTF
TGTGCCAGCAGTGATGGGGGGGGCTATGGCTACACCTTC
>-|TRBD1|TRBV2|13|TRBJ1-1
CAIPDRGQSEAFF
TGTGCCATTCCGGACAGGGGACAGTCTGAAGCTTTCTTT
>-|-|TRBV30|10|TRBJ1-2
CAWRGQKDTF
TGTGCCTGGCGAGGACAGAAGGACACCTTC
>-|TRBD1|TRBV19|14|TRBJ1-4
CASLPGQGDEKLFF
TGTGCCAGTTTACCGGGACAGGGAGATGAAAAACTGTTTTTT
>once|-|TRBV5-1|13|TRBJ1-1
CASSAQGNTEAFF
TGCGCCAGCAGCGCACAGGGGAACACTGAAGCTTTCTTT
>-|TRBD1|TRBV7-9|15|TRBJ2-7
CASIEGQGLAYEQYF
TGTGCCAGCATCGAAGGACAGGGCCTCGCCTACGAGCAGTACTTC
>-|-|TRBV5-1|13|TRBJ1-2
CASSLGAGDGYTF
TGCGCCAGCAGCTTGGGGGCAGGGGATGGCTACACCTTC
>-|-|TRBV5-1|15|TRBJ1-5
CASSLKSGIDQPQHF
TGCGCCAGCAGCTTGAAGTCCGGGATTGATCAGCCCCAGCATTTT
>-|-|TRBV6-8|13|TRBJ1-5
CASSTTQNQPQHF
TGTGCCAGCAGTACGACACAAAATCAGCCCCAGCATTTT
>-|-|TRBV27|16|TRBJ2-3
CASSFSSVWPLNSQYF
TGTGCCAGCAGTTTTTCCTCTGTTTGGCCCCTTAATTCGCAGTATTTT
>-|TRBD2|TRBV2|15|TRBJ2-7
CASKGGLAGTYEQYF
TGTGCCAGCAAAGGGGGACTAGCGGGAACCTACGAGCAGTACTTC
>-|-|TRBV18|14|TRBJ1-5
CASSPRRGDQPQHF
TGTGCCAGCTCACCAAGGCGGGGAGATCAGCCCCAGCATTTT
>-|TRBD2|TRBV10-1|17|TRBJ2-5
CASSPGLAGTARETQYF
TGCGCCAGCAGCCCGGGACTAGCGGGAACCGCCCGAGAGACCCAGTACTTC
>-|TRBD1|TRBV6-1|13|TRBJ1-2
CASSERTGYGYTF
TGTGCCAGCAGTGAGAGGACAGGCTATGGCTACACCTTC
>-|TRBD1|TRBV2|13|TRBJ1-1
CASRVGTGTGAFF
TGTGCCAGCAGGGTAGGGACAGGCACCGGGGCTTTCTTT
>once|TRBD1|TRBV5-4|14|TRBJ2-7
CASSLGRTGNAQYF
TGTGCCAGCAGCTTGGGTCGGACAGGTAACGCGCAGTACTTC
>-|-|TRBV15|15|TRBJ1-4
CATSNRARANEKLFF
TGTGCCACCAGTAACAGGGCCAGGGCTAATGAAAAACTGTTTTTT
>once|TRBD1|TRBV2|14|TRBJ2-3
CASKAGQAADTQYF
TGTGCCAGCAAGGCAGGACAGGCAGCAGATACGCAGTATTTT
>-|TRBD1|TRBV4-1|16|TRBJ2-5
CASSWHRDRVRETQYF
TGCGCCAGCAGCTGGCACCGGGACAGGGTTCGTGAGACCCAGTACTTC
>few|-|TRBV7-3|13|TRBJ2-3
CASSPLVTDTQYF
TGTGCCAGCAGCCCTCTCGTTACAGATACGCAGTATTTT
>-|-|TRBV9|14|TRBJ1-1
CASSVQGMNTEAFF
TGTGCCAGCAGCGTTCAGGGTATGAACACTGAAGCTTTCTTT
>-|TRBD1|TRBV10-3|14|TRBJ2-7
CAITNRGRAYEQYF
TGTGCCATCACTAACAGGGGAAGGGCCTACGAGCAGTACTTC
>-|-|TRBV28|17|TRBJ1-5
CASSFGGALGLNQPQHF
TGTGCCAGCAGTTTTGGGGGGGCCCTGGGGTTGAATCAGCCCCAGCATTTT
>-|TRBD2|TRBV10-1|17|TRBJ2-7
CASIPPAGGPIAYEQYF
TGCGCCAGCATCCCGCCAGCGGGGGGGCCCATAGCCTACGAGCAGTACTTC
>-|-|TRBV7-9|14|TRBJ1-1
CASSKSQGNTEAFF
TGTGCCAGCAGCAAAAGTCAGGGCAACACTGAAGCTTTCTTT
>-|-|TRBV2|10|TRBJ2-1
CAIHRDQQFF
TGTGCCATCCATCGGGATCAACAGTTCTTC
>-|-|TRBV23-1|13|TRBJ1-5
CASSQTIRQPQHF
TGCGCCAGCAGTCAGACAATCCGTCAGCCCCAGCATTTT
>once|TRBD1|TRBV9|16|TRBJ1-3
CASSERTGGSGNTIYF
TGTGCCAGCAGCGAACGGACAGGGGGCTCGGGAAACACCATATATTTT
>-|-|TRBV24-1|16|TRBJ1-5
CATSDPGVGSNQPQHF
TGTGCCACCAGTGATCCCGGGGTTGGTAGCAATCAGCCCCAGCATTTT
>-|TRBD1|TRBV28|16|TRBJ1-5
CASSPPTGLSNQPQHF
TGTGCCAGCAGTCCTCCGACAGGGCTTAGCAATCAGCCCCAGCATTTT
>-|TRBD1|TRBV5-1|13|TRBJ2-3
CASSLEGQNTQYF
TGCGCCAGCAGCTTGGAGGGACAGAATACGCAGTATTTT
>-|-|TRBV27|14|TRBJ1-2
CASSWDITGYGYTF
TGTGCCAGCAGTTGGGACATAACCGGCTATGGCTACACCTTC
>-|TRBD1|TRBV19|15|TRBJ1-2
CASSIRDRGLGGYTF
TGTGCCAGTAGTATCCGGGACAGGGGGCTCGGCGGCTACACCTTC
>-|TRBD1|TRBV28|15|TRBJ1-2
CASRSRDRQTIGYTF
TGTGCCAGCAGGTCCCGGGACAGGCAAACTATTGGCTACACCTTC
>-|-|TRBV5-1|14|TRBJ1-2
CASSSGRAGYGYTF
TGCGCCAGCAGCTCCGGCAGGGCCGGCTATGGCTACACCTTC
>-|TRBD2|TRBV10-2|16|TRBJ2-3
CASRTLGSSGGDTQYF
TGCGCCAGCCGGACCCTGGGGTCTAGCGGGGGGGATACGCAGTATTTT
>-|TRBD1|TRBV10-3|16|TRBJ1-2
CAISESGQGRGYGYTF
TGTGCCATCAGTGAGTCAGGACAGGGGAGGGGCTATGGCTACACCTTC
>-|-|TRBV7-9|16|TRBJ1-3
CASSSWTPSSGNTIYF
TGTGCCAGCAGCTCATGGACACCTAGCTCTGGAAACACCATATATTTT
>-|-|TRBV6-5|11|TRBJ1-1
CAGLGGTEAFF
TGTGCCGGCCTTGGGGGGACTGAAGCTTTCTTT
>-|TRBD1|TRBV2|15|TRBJ1-4
CASSVQGADYEKLFF
TGTGCCAGCAGTGTACAGGGGGCGGATTATGAAAAACTGTTTTTT
>-|-|TRBV9|16|TRBJ2-3
CASSADLPGASDTQYF
TGTGCCAGCAGCGCCGATCTGCCAGGGGCGTCGGATACGCAGTATTTT
>-|-|TRBV9|12|TRBJ1-2
CASSPSGYGYTF
TGTGCCAGCAGCCCCTCCGGCTATGGCTACACCTTC
>-|TRBD2|TRBV11-3|17|TRBJ2-1
CASSLVSSGGLNNEQFF
TGTGCCAGCAGCTTAGTCTCTAGCGGGGGCCTAAACAATGAGCAGTTCTTC
>-|TRBD2|TRBV5-1|16|TRBJ2-1
CASSSGGGVSYNEQFF
TGCGCCAGCAGCTCCGGTGGGGGGGTCTCCTACAATGAGCAGTTCTTC
>-|-|TRBV7-6|17|TRBJ2-3
CASSLRGAGVSTDTQYF
TGTGCCAGCAGCTTACGGGGGGCGGGGGTAAGCACAGATACGCAGTATTTT
>-|-|TRBV28|18|TRBJ1-3
CASSFGVVGTYSGNTIYF
TGTGCCAGCAGTTTTGGCGTCGTAGGGACATACTCTGGAAACACCATATATTTT
>-|-|TRBV13|15|TRBJ2-2
CASSPWRGNTGELFF
TGTGCCAGCAGCCCATGGCGGGGAAACACCGGGGAGCTGTTTTTT
>-|TRBD1|TRBV30|15|TRBJ1-1
CAWRTKGQWNTEAFF
TGTGCCTGGAGGACGAAGGGACAGTGGAACACTGAAGCTTTCTTT
>-|-|TRBV24-1|16|TRBJ1-5
CATSDGQTGDGQPQHF
TGTGCCACCAGTGATGGACAGACCGGCGACGGTCAGCCCCAGCATTTT
>-|-|TRBV5-5|13|TRBJ1-2
CAGSRDPNYGYTF
TGTGCCGGCTCCCGGGATCCTAACTATGGCTACACCTTC
>-|-|TRBV28|11|TRBJ1-1
CASSHNTEAFF
TGTGCCAGTTCACATAACACTGAAGCTTTCTTT